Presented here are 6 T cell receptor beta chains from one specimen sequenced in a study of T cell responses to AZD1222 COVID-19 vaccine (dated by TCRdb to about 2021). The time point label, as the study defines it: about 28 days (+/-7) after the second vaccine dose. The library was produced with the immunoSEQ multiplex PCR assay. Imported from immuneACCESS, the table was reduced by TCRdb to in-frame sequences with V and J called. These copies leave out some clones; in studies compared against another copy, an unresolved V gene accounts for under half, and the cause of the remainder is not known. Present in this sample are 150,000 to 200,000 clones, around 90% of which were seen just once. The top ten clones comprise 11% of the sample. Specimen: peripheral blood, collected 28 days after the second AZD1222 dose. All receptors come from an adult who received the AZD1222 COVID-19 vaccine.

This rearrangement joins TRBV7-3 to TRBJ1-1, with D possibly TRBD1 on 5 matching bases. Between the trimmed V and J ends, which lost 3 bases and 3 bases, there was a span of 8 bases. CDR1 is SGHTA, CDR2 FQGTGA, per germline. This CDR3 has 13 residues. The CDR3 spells CASSFLGDTEAFF. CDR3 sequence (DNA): TGTGCCAGCAGCTTCTTGGGGGACACTGAAGCTTTCTTT.

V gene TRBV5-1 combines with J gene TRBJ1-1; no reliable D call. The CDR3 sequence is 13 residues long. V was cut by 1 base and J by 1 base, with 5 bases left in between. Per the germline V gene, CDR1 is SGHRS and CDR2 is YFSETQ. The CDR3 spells CASSLTANTEAFF. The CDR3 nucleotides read TGCGCCAGCAGCTTGACGGCGAACACTGAAGCTTTCTTT.

CDR3 region: CATSDTGYGYTF. CDR3 nucleotide sequence: TGTGCCACCAGTGACACCGGCTATGGCTACACCTTC. The rearrangement uses TRBV24-1 and TRBJ1-2; D is undetermined. Trimming removed 4 bases at V and 4 bases at J, with 6 bases between. Germline CDR1 and CDR2: KGHDR and SFDVKD. The CDR3 runs to 12 residues.

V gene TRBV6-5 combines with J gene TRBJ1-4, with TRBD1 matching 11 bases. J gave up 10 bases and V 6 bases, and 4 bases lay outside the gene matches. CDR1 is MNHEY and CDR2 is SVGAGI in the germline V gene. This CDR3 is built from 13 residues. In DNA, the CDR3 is TGTGCCAGCAGGGGGACAGGGGGGTTAAAACTGTTTTTT. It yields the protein CASRGTGGLKLFF.

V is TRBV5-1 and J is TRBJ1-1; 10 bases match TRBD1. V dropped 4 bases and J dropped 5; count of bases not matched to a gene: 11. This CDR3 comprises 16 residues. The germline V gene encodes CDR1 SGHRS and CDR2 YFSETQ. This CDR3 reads CASSLTGTGVGTEAFF. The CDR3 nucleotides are TGCGCCAGCAGCCTCACTGGGACAGGGGTGGGGACTGAAGCTTTCTTT.

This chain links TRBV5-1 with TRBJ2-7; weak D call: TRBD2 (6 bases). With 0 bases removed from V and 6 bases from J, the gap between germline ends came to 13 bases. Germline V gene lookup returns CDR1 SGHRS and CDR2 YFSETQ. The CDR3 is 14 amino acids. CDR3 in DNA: TGCGCCAGCAGCTTGGTGGACCCGCGGGGCGAGCAGTACTTC. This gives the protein CASSLVDPRGEQYF.